These 24 T cell receptor beta chains came from one sample sequenced in a study of blood T cell repertoires in COVID-19. Profiled with immunoSEQ multiplex PCR; TCRdb holds only in-frame clones, not every one. The sample comprises just under 55,000 clones, around four fifths of which are singletons, and 1.5% to 2% rests with the top ten. What was sequenced was peripheral blood. These TCRs come from a woman in her sixties or seventies with acute or convalescent COVID-19.

The chain has TRBV4-1 and TRBJ2-7; 11 positions match TRBD2. The CDR3 is 16 amino acids. The V segment lost 3 bases and the J segment 4 bases; nucleotides outside the gene matches: 8. Germline V gene lookup returns CDR1 MGHRA and CDR2 YSYEKL. CDR3 sequence (DNA): TGCGCCAGCAGCCAGTTAGCGGGAGGGCCGATATACGAGCAGTACTTC. The encoded protein is CASSQLAGGPIYEQYF.

The chain is built from TRBV19 and TRBJ1-6; TRBD1 might be the D (6 bases). Germline CDR1 LNHDA, CDR2 SQIVND (reference sequence). This CDR3 has 14 amino acids. Trimming took off 3 bases at V and 8 bases at J, with 11 bases between the two ends. The DNA of the CDR3 is TGTGCCAGTAGTATTCGGGGGGCCGATTCACCCCTCCACTTT. Its translation: CASSIRGADSPLHF. Full variable domain (remainder filled in from reference TRBV19 and TRBJ1-6): DGGITQSPKYLFRKEGQNVTLSCEQNLNHDAMYWYRQDPGQGLRLIYYSQIVNDFQKGDIAEGYSVSREKKESFPLTVTSAQKNPTAFYLCASSIRGADSPLHFGNGTRLTVT.

This chain uses TRBV19 with TRBJ1-3; TRBD1 might be the D (6 bases). Germline V gene data show CDR1 as LNHDA and CDR2 as SQIVND (reference sequence). The CDR3 runs 15 residues. With 7 bases removed from V and 0 bases from J, the gap between germline ends came to 13 bases. The CDR3 sequence: CASNSGTSSGNTIYF. CDR3 DNA: TGTGCCAGTAATAGCGGGACAAGCTCTGGAAACACCATATATTTT.

This chain uses TRBV27 with TRBJ2-7, with TRBD1 identical over 8 bases. This CDR3 region has 15 residues. The germline CDR1 and CDR2 sequences are MNHEY and SMNVEV (reference sequence). The J segment lost 3 bases and the V segment lost 4 bases, leaving 8 bases of the junction unmatched. The CDR3 coding sequence is TGTGCCAGCAGTTCGGCTCGGACAGGGAGCTACGAGCAGTACTTC. Its translation is CASSSARTGSYEQYF.

This clone occurred once. The chain employs TRBV7-2 and TRBJ2-2; TRBD2 matches at 12 bases. CDR1 and CDR2 from the germline V gene are SGHTA and FQGNSA. J lost 6 bases, V lost 8 bases, and 7 bases had no gene match. This CDR3 comprises 15 residues. CDR3: CASHPASGGAGELFF. CDR3 sequence (DNA): TGTGCCAGCCATCCGGCTAGCGGGGGGGCCGGGGAGCTGTTTTTT.

V gene TRBV6-5 combines with J gene TRBJ1-5; 7 nucleotides line up with TRBD1. This CDR3 is 13 amino acids long. V shed 6 bases, J shed 7 bases, and the junction held 6 bases outside the gene matches. The germline V gene has CDR1 MNHEY and CDR2 SVGAGI. The CDR3 sequence is CASRGTVHQPQHF. As DNA, the CDR3 is TGTGCCAGCAGGGGGACAGTACACCAGCCCCAGCATTTT.

CDR3 protein: CASSLSVRGNTIYF. The CDR3 coding sequence is TGTGCCAGCAGTTTAAGTGTGAGGGGAAACACCATATATTTT. This rearrangement joins TRBV28 to TRBJ1-3; no clear D. CDR3 length: 14 amino acids. V was shortened by 2 bases and J by 4 bases, with 9 bases between the two germline ends. The germline gives CDR1 MDHEN, CDR2 SYDVKM. Full variable domain (outside the CDR3, taken from reference TRBV28 and TRBJ1-3): DVKVTQSSRYLVKRTGEKVFLECVQDMDHENMFWYRQDPGLGLRLIYFSYDVKMKEKGDIPEGYSVSREKKERFSLILESASTNQTSMYLCASSLSVRGNTIYFGEGSWLTVV.

CDR3: CASSRAGTVYGYTF. CDR3 in DNA: TGTGCCAGCAGTCGAGCAGGGACAGTCTATGGCTACACCTTC. The chain is built from TRBV6-5 and TRBJ1-2, with 7 bases fitting TRBD1. The germline CDR1 and CDR2 sequences are MNHEY and SVGAGI. Trimming took 5 bases from V and 4 from J; bases not matched to a gene: 7. This CDR3 region has 14 residues.

This clone was counted once. The chain carries TRBV12-3 or TRBV12-4 and TRBJ1-3; 7 bases map to TRBD1. Trimming cost V 8 bases and J 2 bases; bases outside gene matches: 3. The CDR3 extends over 13 amino acids. For the CDR3, the DNA is TGTGCCAGCCGACAGGGTCCTGGAAACACCATATATTTT. Translation: CASRQGPGNTIYF.

This chain joins TRBV28 and TRBJ1-1; D might be TRBD1 (5 bases). The length of the CDR3 is 15 residues. Germline V gene sequence: CDR1 MDHEN, CDR2 SYDVKM. V was cut by 10 bases and J by 4 bases, with 22 bases left in between. The CDR3 DNA reads as TGTGCCATCACAATTCTCAGTGGGGGGTTCACTGAAGCTTTCTTT. This sequence encodes CAITILSGGFTEAFF.

The chain carries TRBV3-1 (or the pseudogene TRBV3-2) and TRBJ1-3, with no clear D. This CDR3 is built from 14 residues. Germline V gene sequence: CDR1 LGHDT, CDR2 YNNKEL (reference sequence). Between the trimmed V and J ends, which lost 3 bases and 2 bases, there was a span of 8 bases. The CDR3 nucleotides read TGTGCCAGCAGCCAGCGTCTTGCTGGAAACACCATATATTTT. Translating it yields CASSQRLAGNTIYF.

The chain links TRBV6-5 to TRBJ1-3, with 8 bases fitting TRBD1. Per germline, CDR1 MNHEY and CDR2 SVGAGI. There are 14 residues in the CDR3. With V trimmed by 6 bases and J by 2 bases, 3 bases remained unmatched. The DNA of the CDR3 is TGTGCCAGCAGCCCGGGACAGGCTGGAAACACCATATATTTT. Translating gives CASSPGQAGNTIYF.

In this sample, this clone is medium-sized. CDR3 sequence: CASSLAGGAGNTIYF. The DNA for the CDR3 is TGTGCCAGCAGCTTAGCTGGGGGCGCAGGAAACACCATATATTTT. The chain employs TRBV7-6 and TRBJ1-3, with D perhaps matching TRBD1 (6 bases). The CDR3 spans 15 residues. The V end lost 0 bases, the J end lost 4 bases, and 10 bases lay between the germline ends. Germline V lookup: CDR1 SGHVS, CDR2 FNYEAQ.

J is TRBJ2-2 and V is TRBV6-5, with D possibly being TRBD2 (6 bases). Trimming shortened V by 7 bases and J by 6 bases, and 18 bases separated the two germline ends. Germline CDR1 MNHEY, CDR2 SVGAGI. CDR3 length: 15 amino acids. This CDR3 reads CASKPGLGNAGELFF. The CDR3 DNA reads TGTGCCAGCAAGCCGGGACTGGGCAATGCCGGGGAGCTGTTTTTT.

A single count supports this clone. The chain recombines TRBV21-1 with TRBJ1-5; the table assigns TRBD1, which was not confirmed against the DNA. TRBV21-1 is listed as a pseudogene. The CDR3 extends over 17 amino acids. The CDR3 nucleotides read TGTGCCAGCAGCGGACAGGGGGCAAATTGGAGCAATCAGCCCCAGCATTTT. Protein product: CASSGQGANWSNQPQHF.

The gene calls are TRBV30 and TRBJ2-7, with D perhaps matching TRBD1 (6 bases). Germline CDR1 is GTSNPN and CDR2 is SVGIG (reference sequence). The CDR3 spans 12 residues. The germline V and J ends were trimmed by 2 bases and 12 bases, with 17 bases remaining between them. The CDR3 here is CAWSLPQGPPYF. CDR3 coding DNA: TGTGCCTGGAGTCTCCCCCAGGGGCCTCCGTACTTC.

This clone has a handful of counts. This chain joins TRBV5-1 and TRBJ1-3; D perhaps matches TRBD1 (5 bases). The CDR3 extends over 15 amino acids. CDR1 is SGHRS and CDR2 is YFSETQ in the germline V gene. The V and J ends lost 0 bases and 4 bases respectively, with 11 bases between them. CDR3 region: CASSLVSGSGNTIYF. DNA of the CDR3: TGCGCCAGCAGCTTGGTCTCAGGGTCCGGAAACACCATATATTTT.

The chain combines TRBV4-2 with TRBJ1-3, with 7 nucleotides matching TRBD1. The CDR3 is made up of 15 amino acids. Germline assignment: CDR1 LGHNA and CDR2 YNFKEQ. With V trimmed by 4 bases and J by 3 bases, 6 bases remained unmatched. For the CDR3, the DNA is TGTGCCAGCAGCCCCCGGGACAGAGATGGAAACACCATATATTTT. Translation gives CASSPRDRDGNTIYF.

The CDR3: CASSSAGTSGSIKDNEQFF. The CDR3 coding sequence is TGTGCCAGCAGCTCTGCCGGGACTAGCGGGAGTATTAAGGACAATGAGCAGTTCTTC. V gene TRBV28 combines with J gene TRBJ2-1; 14 bases align to TRBD2. The CDR3 sequence is 19 residues long. CDR1 and CDR2 (germline): MDHEN, SYDVKM. V gave up 6 bases and J gave up 5 bases; unmatched junction bases: 15.

V is TRBV24-1 and J is TRBJ2-1; 9 positions match TRBD2. This CDR3 comprises 15 residues. V lost 3 bases, J lost 4 bases, and 3 bases stayed unmatched. Germline V CDR1 and CDR2: KGHDR, SFDVKD. The CDR3 reads CATSDSGGTYNEQFF. The CDR3 bases are TGTGCCACCAGTGATAGCGGGGGGACTTACAATGAGCAGTTCTTC.

For the CDR3, the DNA is TGTGCCAGCAGCCGGTATAGCGGGGAGTACGAGCAGTACTTC. Translation gives CASSRYSGEYEQYF. The chain couples TRBV9 to TRBJ2-7, with 8 nucleotides matching TRBD2. The trim removed 4 bases at V and 4 bases at J, leaving 7 bases unmatched. The CDR3 sequence is 14 residues long. Germline values: CDR1 SGDLS, CDR2 YYNGEE.

V is TRBV4-1 and J is TRBJ1-2; TRBD1 aligns across 10 bases. Germline V gene lookup returns CDR1 MGHRA and CDR2 YSYEKL. Trimming cost V 3 bases and J 7 bases; bases outside gene matches: 8. The CDR3 covers 15 residues. The DNA for the CDR3 is TGCGCCAGCAGCCAGGCACGGGACAGGGGAATTGGCTACACCTTC. Amino acid sequence: CASSQARDRGIGYTF.

In its sample, this clone was seen a few times. The chain links TRBV11-2 to TRBJ1-1, with D possibly matching TRBD1 (6 bases). The V end lost 8 bases, the J end lost 5 bases, and 12 bases lay between the germline ends. CDR3 length: 12 residues. The V gene's germline CDR1 is SGHAT and CDR2 FQNNGV. The CDR3 nucleotides read TGTGCCAGCGGTCAGGGGCGGACTGAAGCTTTCTTT. Translation gives CASGQGRTEAFF.

The V call is TRBV7-8, the J call TRBJ2-2, with TRBD1 matching 8 bases. This CDR3 comprises 16 residues. Germline V lookup: CDR1 SGHVS, CDR2 FQNEAQ. Trimming at V came to 4 bases and at J to 2 bases, leaving 6 bases not matched to a gene. CDR3: CASSSGQGGNTGELFF. CDR3 nucleotides: TGTGCCAGCAGCTCTGGACAGGGTGGTAACACCGGGGAGCTGTTTTTT.